A selection of T cell receptor beta chains follows, all from one sample in a study of blood T cell repertoires in COVID-19. The data were produced by immunoSEQ multiplex PCR, yet TCRdb's version contains in-frame clones alone and is incomplete. The profile shows 170,000 or so clones, over 70% of them singletons. Sequenced material: peripheral blood. These receptors were collected from a woman in her 40s with COVID-19, enrolled during active disease. Both conserved end residues are part of each CDR3. D genes are given only for firm matches. Size is stated for part of the rows, as once, few or many counts, or as a class when the clone is expanded.

CDR3 length,clone size,V gene,J gene,D gene,CDR3 protein,CDR3 DNA
15,NA,TRBV7-2,TRBJ1-1,TRBD1,CASSYLGGARPEAFF,TGTGCCAGCAGCTACCTAGGGGGCGCGAGGCCTGAAGCTTTCTTT
15,NA,TRBV9,TRBJ2-1,NA,CASSVVSGSYNEQFF,TGTGCCAGCAGCGTAGTTTCGGGGTCCTACAATGAGCAGTTCTTC
13,NA,TRBV6-4,TRBJ2-1,TRBD1,CASSSLDRGEQFF,TGTGCCAGCAGCAGTTTGGACAGGGGTGAGCAGTTCTTC
13,NA,TRBV19,TRBJ1-3,NA,CASSITDSNTIYF,TGTGCCAGTAGTATAACCGACAGCAACACCATATATTTT
14,few,TRBV12-5,TRBJ2-1,TRBD2,CASADAAGGNEQFF,TGTGCTAGTGCCGACGCAGCGGGAGGAAATGAGCAGTTCTTC
13,NA,TRBV6-5,TRBJ1-6,NA,CASWGGSNSPLHF,TGTGCCAGCTGGGGGGGCTCTAATTCACCCCTCCACTTT
12,once,TRBV6-5,TRBJ1-4,NA,CASSSGREKLFF,TGTGCCAGCAGTAGCGGGAGGGAAAAACTGTTTTTT
13,NA,TRBV4-1,TRBJ1-5,NA,CASSQDGNQPQHF,TGCGCCAGCAGCCAAGACGGGAATCAGCCCCAGCATTTT
16,NA,TRBV28,TRBJ1-6,NA,CASHGGGRSYNSPLHF,TGTGCCAGCCACGGGGGGGGACGCTCCTATAATTCACCCCTCCACTTT
12,NA,TRBV7-2,TRBJ1-2,NA,CASSPQGYGYTF,TGTGCCAGCAGCCCCCAGGGTTATGGCTACACCTTC
15,NA,TRBV5-1,TRBJ1-1,NA,CASSLRGNGLDEAFF,TGCGCCAGCAGCTTGCGGGGGAATGGACTTGATGAAGCTTTCTTT
13,NA,TRBV12-3/TRBV12-4,TRBJ1-5,NA,CASIYRVGQPQHF,TGTGCCAGCATCTACAGGGTAGGCCAGCCCCAGCATTTT
17,NA,TRBV7-8,TRBJ2-1,TRBD2,CASIPWLAETSYNEQFF,TGTGCCAGCATACCCTGGCTAGCGGAAACCTCCTACAATGAGCAGTTCTTC
13,NA,TRBV5-1,TRBJ2-7,NA,CASSLGQGNEQYF,TGCGCCAGCAGCTTGGGTCAGGGGAACGAGCAGTACTTC
12,NA,TRBV6-5,TRBJ1-2,TRBD1,CASSRQGFGYTF,TGTGCCAGCAGCCGACAGGGGTTCGGCTACACCTTC
12,NA,TRBV28,TRBJ2-1,NA,CASSLSGVEQFF,TGTGCCAGCAGTTTATCGGGGGTCGAGCAGTTCTTC
21,NA,TRBV28,TRBJ2-1,NA,CASSSPWGAGAPSRSYNEQFF,TGTGCCAGCAGTTCCCCTTGGGGGGCGGGAGCGCCTTCTCGCTCCTACAATGAGCAGTTCTTC
14,NA,TRBV5-8,TRBJ1-3,NA,CASNSRDIGNTIYF,TGTGCCAGCAACTCCCGGGACATCGGAAACACCATATATTTT